This T cell receptor beta chain derives from a study of blood T cell repertoires in COVID-19. Study context: Whether acute or convalescent, the COVID-19 samples came from the United States, Italy and Spain. The cDNA or gDNA used as material had been derived from T cells, B-cell-depleted T cells, or PBMCs.

In the authors' workflow: Reference gene primer amplification gave estimated nucleated cell counts. Libraries were prepared by immunoSEQ multiplex PCR; TCRdb keeps only in-frame clonotypes and omits some of them. Clonal size and the V and J genes are those of that table, whereas D and trimming came from the DNA. The sample includes about 20,000 clones, roughly 86% of them seen just once. This clone appeared once. The CDR3 spans 14 residues. Between the trimmed V and J ends, which lost 3 bases and 7 bases, there was a span of 12 bases. Germline V gene lookup returns CDR1 KGHSH and CDR2 LQKENI. The V call is TRBV18, the J call TRBJ1-4; D remains unclear. This clonotype originated in a human donor in a cohort sampled during active COVID-19. The sequenced sample consisted of peripheral blood. The CDR3 nucleotides are TGTGCCAGCTCACCCCAACAGTTGGGTGAAAAACTGTTTTTT. This sequence encodes CASSPQQLGEKLFF.